The next 25 T cell receptor beta chains were all read from a single sample in a study of T cell clonality in common variable immunodeficiency. Profiled with immunoSEQ multiplex PCR; TCRdb holds only in-frame clones, not every one. The sample shows tens of thousands of clones, none of them appearing just once. Material: peripheral blood mononuclear cells. Every receptor here comes from a person aged 18 to 70 in good health.

This clone was detected ten times or more. CDR3 DNA (partial): TGTGCCAGCAGTGAGACAGGGGGCCGTTGGGACACTGAA. This sequence encodes CASSETGGRWDTE. The whole CDR3 sequence is CASSETGGRWDTEAFF. The chain links TRBV6-4 to TRBJ1-1; 10 nucleotides align to TRBD1. The missing CDR3 end, 3 residues past where the read stops, is filled in from the germline J gene. The CDR3 length is 16 residues. J was trimmed by 3 bases and V by 3 bases; bases with no gene match: 7. Germline V CDR1 and CDR2: MRHNA, SNTAGT.

This clone occurred many times. The read stops 3 residues short of the end of the CDR3; the missing end is completed from the germline J gene. This chain joins TRBV10-3 and TRBJ2-7; TRBD1 matches 9 bases. This CDR3 is built from 15 residues. V lost 4 bases and J lost 5; bases outside the gene matches: 9. Germline V gene data show CDR1 as ENHRY and CDR2 as SYGVKD. CDR3 region: CAISANTGGENEQYF. Partial CDR3 DNA: TGTGCCATCAGTGCAAACACAGGGGGCGAAAACGAG.

There are a few counts of this clone. The CDR3 DNA, read in part, is TGTGCCAGTACTGAGCGTCTTAGCAATCAGCCC. Translating it yields CASTERLSNQP. The CDR3 in full is CASTERLSNQPQHF. The V call is TRBV19, the J call TRBJ1-5; D gene unclear. The read halts 3 residues ahead of the CDR3 end, with the missing end drawn from the germline J gene. The CDR3 is made up of 14 amino acids. The germline CDR1 and CDR2 sequences are LNHDA and SQIVND (reference sequence). The V and J ends lost 7 bases and 0 bases respectively, with 10 bases between them.

This clone was seen repeatedly, ten times or more. The read is 3 residues too short to cover the CDR3 end, so that end is filled in from the germline J gene. The chain carries TRBV29-1 and TRBJ1-2, with D maybe TRBD1 (6 bases). The V gene lost 6 bases and the J gene lost 0 bases, with 17 bases spanning the gap. Looked up from germline, CDR1 is SQVTM and CDR2 is ANQGSEA. This CDR3 is built from 15 residues. CDR3 DNA (partial): TGCAGCGTAGACAGGCCATCCACCTCTAACTATGGC. Amino acid sequence: CSVDRPSTSNYG. The complete CDR3 sequence is CSVDRPSTSNYGYTF.

Ten or more counts support this clone. The sequenced fragment ends 3 residues before the CDR3 boundary, so the rest is inferred from the germline J gene. The chain recombines TRBV19 with TRBJ2-7, with D uncertain. Trimming removed 4 bases at V and 6 bases at J, with 16 bases between. CDR1 LNHDA and CDR2 SQIVND come from the germline V gene (reference sequence). CDR3 length equals 14 residues. CDR3 amino acids: CASSTGNLESEQYF. The CDR3 bases that were read are TGTGCCAGTAGTACCGGTAACCTCGAGAGCGAG. Filled out from reference TRBV19 and TRBJ2-7, the complete variable domain reads DGGITQSPKYLFRKEGQNVTLSCEQNLNHDAMYWYRQDPGQGLRLIYYSQIVNDFQKGDIAEGYSVSREKKESFPLTVTSAQKNPTAFYLCASSTGNLESEQYFGPGTRLTVT.

This clone was counted ten times or more. Read sequence stops 3 residues before the CDR3 end, and the germline J gene provides the missing end. V usage is TRBV4-1 and J usage is TRBJ2-2, with TRBD2 identical over 13 bases. The CDR3 loop spans 18 amino acids. J was trimmed by 6 bases and V by 3 bases; bases with no gene match: 10. Looked up from germline, CDR1 is MGHRA and CDR2 is YSYEKL. The covered CDR3 bases are TGCGCCAGCAGCCAGAGACTAGCGGGAGGCCCAATGGCCGGGGAG. Amino acids: CASSQRLAGGPMAGE. The whole CDR3 is CASSQRLAGGPMAGELFF.

This clone was detected only a few times. Sequencing ends 3 residues short of the CDR3 end; the germline J gene provides the rest. The V call is TRBV11-3, the J call TRBJ2-1; TRBD1 is a possible D gene (6 bases). V dropped 5 bases and J dropped 4 bases, with 12 bases sitting between them. The CDR3 is 14 amino acids. CDR1 is SGHNT, CDR2 YENEEA, per germline. The CDR3 is CASSPGADYNEQFF. The DNA read from the CDR3 is TGTGCCAGCAGCCCAGGGGCAGATTACAATGAG.

Ten or more counts support this clone. The missing CDR3 end, 3 residues past where the read stops, is filled in from the germline J gene. The chain couples TRBV12-3 or TRBV12-4 to TRBJ1-1; TRBD1 matches at 10 bases. V trimming: 5 bases; J trimming: 4 bases; junction bases outside the gene matches: 1. CDR3 size: 13 residues. The sequenced CDR3 bases are TGTGCCAGCAGTCGGGACAGGGGCACTGAA. Translation: CASSRDRGTE. The entire CDR3 sequence reads CASSRDRGTEAFF.

Ten or more counts support this clone. The missing CDR3 end, 3 residues past where the read stops, is filled in from the germline J gene. The chain employs TRBV6-2 or TRBV6-3 and TRBJ2-1; 7 nucleotides align to TRBD1. The CDR3 has 15 amino acids. The germline gives CDR1 MNHEY, CDR2 SVGEGT. Losses at the gene ends were 7 bases for V and 2 bases for J; bases not matched to a gene: 8. The CDR3 bases that were read are TGTGCCAGCAAACTTACAGGGGCCCCCTACAATGAG. Its translation is CASKLTGAPYNE. The full CDR3 reads CASKLTGAPYNEQFF.

This clone was seen many times. With the read ending 3 residues before the CDR3 end, the germline J gene is used to fill in that end. This sequence joins TRBV28 and TRBJ1-2, with D tentatively TRBD1 (6 bases). There are 13 residues in the CDR3. The germline V gene encodes CDR1 MDHEN and CDR2 SYDVKM. CDR3 residues: CASSLLGAGGYTF. The sequenced part of the CDR3 DNA is TGTGCCAGCAGTTTATTGGGGGCCGGGGGC.

This clone was found many times. The CDR3 is cut off 3 residues early in the read; its end comes from the germline J gene. This chain connects TRBV29-1 to TRBJ2-7, with 11 bases matching TRBD1. V shed 6 bases and J 6 bases; nucleotides not matched to a gene: 4. Per the germline V gene, CDR1 is SQVTM and CDR2 is ANQGSEA. The CDR3 totals 12 residues. CDR3 loop: CSVGQGGAEQYF. CDR3 DNA, as far as it was read: TGCAGCGTGGGACAGGGGGGCGCCGAG.

This clone has a count of ten or more. The DNA ends 3 residues before the CDR3 does, and the rest of the CDR3 is filled in from the germline J gene. The V gene is TRBV29-1, the J gene TRBJ2-2, with a possible D match to TRBD1 (5 bases). The CDR3 covers 13 residues. In germline, CDR1 is SQVTM, CDR2 ANQGSEA. Deletions cut 4 bases from V and 1 base from J, with 7 bases between. CDR3 DNA, as far as it was read: TGCAGCGTTGTCAGGGAGAACACCGGGGAG. This gives the protein CSVVRENTGE. The entire CDR3 reads CSVVRENTGELFF.

This clone was observed many times. The CDR3 end is not reached by the read, which stops 3 residues before it; the germline J gene fills it in. The rearrangement links TRBV20-1 to TRBJ2-7; 9 bases agree with TRBD2. Germline trimming cut 0 bases from V and 0 bases from J; bases unmatched to any gene: 6. Germline V gene lookup returns CDR1 DFQATT and CDR2 SNEGSKA (reference sequence). The CDR3 totals 16 residues. The CDR3 region is CSARDPASGNSYEQYF. The CDR3 DNA, read in part, is TGCAGTGCTAGAGATCCGGCTAGCGGGAACTCCTACGAG.

The sample holds many counts of this clone. The read ends 3 residues shy of where the CDR3 ends; the end is completed using the germline J gene. The chain combines TRBV4-1 with TRBJ2-3, with D possibly matching TRBD2 (6 bases). Germline V gives CDR1 MGHRA, CDR2 YSYEKL. V was cut by 0 bases and J by 2 bases, with 12 bases left in between. The CDR3 is 16 amino acids. The covered CDR3 bases are TGCGCCAGCAGCCAAGATGCGGGGCTTTACACAGATACG. Its protein product is CASSQDAGLYTDT. The full CDR3 protein reads CASSQDAGLYTDTQYF.

This clone was seen repeatedly, ten times or more. Coverage ceases 3 residues before the CDR3 finishes, and the germline J gene fills in the end. The V and J genes are TRBV7-9 and TRBJ2-5; no clear D. Germline CDR1 reads SEHNR; CDR2 reads FQNEAQ (reference sequence). The CDR3 contains 15 residues. V was cut by 5 bases and J by 0 bases, with 13 bases left in between. Incomplete CDR3 DNA: TGTGCCAGCAGCATTGTACCAGAGTACCAAGAGACC. Translated, it gives CASSIVPEYQET. The whole CDR3 sequence reads CASSIVPEYQETQYF.

There are many counts of this clone. Read sequence stops 3 residues before the CDR3 end, and the germline J gene provides the missing end. This chain connects TRBV7-8 to TRBJ1-4, with 11 bases identical to TRBD1. The J segment lost 8 bases and the V segment lost 5 bases, leaving 7 bases of the junction unmatched. Germline CDR1 reads SGHVS; CDR2 reads FQNEAQ. The CDR3 extends over 15 amino acids. The CDR3 protein is CASSPGQGAWEKLFF. The sequenced part of the CDR3 DNA is TGTGCCAGCAGCCCCGGACAGGGGGCATGGGAAAAA.

This clone was counted many times. CDR3 DNA (partial): TGTGCCAGTAGTATCGGCAAGGAAGGACAGGGGGTTGTGGAG. It encodes CASSIGKEGQGVVE. In full, the CDR3 reads CASSIGKEGQGVVELFF. The rearrangement joins TRBV19 to TRBJ2-2, with 10 bases fitting TRBD1. The CDR3 is cut off 3 residues early in the read; its end comes from the germline J gene. This CDR3 region has 17 residues. Germline V gene sequence: CDR1 LNHDA, CDR2 SQIVND (reference sequence). V lost 3 bases to trimming and J lost 10 bases; unmatched junction nucleotides: 14.

This clone was seen ten or more times. The observed sequence ends 3 residues before the CDR3 terminus, with the missing tail filled in from the germline J gene. The chain recombines TRBV20-1 with TRBJ2-1; perhaps TRBD2 as D (5 bases). Looked up from germline, CDR1 is DFQATT and CDR2 is SNEGSKA (reference sequence). V was cut by 6 bases and J by 0 bases, with 18 bases left in between. This CDR3 contains 16 residues. CDR3 DNA (partial): TGCAGTGCGGGTAGCGTGGGAGCGGTCTCCTACAATGAG. Residues: CSAGSVGAVSYNE. The whole CDR3 protein is CSAGSVGAVSYNEQFF.

This clone was counted ten times or more. Partial CDR3 DNA: TGTGCCAGCAGACCGGGTAGACTAGTACTAACCTACGAG. It specifies CASRPGRLVLTYE. The whole CDR3 is CASRPGRLVLTYEQYF. The chain couples TRBV6-2 or TRBV6-3 to TRBJ2-7; tentatively, D is TRBD2 (6 bases). The read ends 3 residues early relative to the CDR3; the germline J gene fills the gap. Germline CDR1 and CDR2: MNHEY and SVGEGT. The CDR3 has 16 amino acids. V was pared by 6 bases and J by 2 bases, with 20 bases between.

This clone was seen ten or more times. With the read ending 3 residues before the CDR3 end, the germline J gene is used to fill in that end. V gene TRBV6-2 or TRBV6-3 combines with J gene TRBJ1-2; D is possibly TRBD1 (6 bases). Trimming cost V 1 base and J 2 bases, with 14 bases left between them. The V gene's germline CDR1 is MNHEY and CDR2 SVGEGT. The CDR3 is 16 amino acids. The CDR3 sequence: CASSYFPGTTNYGYTF. The part of the CDR3 DNA that was read is TGTGCCAGCAGTTACTTCCCCGGGACAACAAACTATGGC.

This clone occurred many times. From the germline J gene comes the end of the CDR3, since the read stops 3 residues before it. The chain joins TRBV18 to TRBJ1-3; D possibly corresponds to TRBD1 (6 bases). The CDR3 contains 16 residues. Germline V gene sequence: CDR1 KGHSH, CDR2 LQKENI. Trimming took off 1 base at V and 2 bases at J, with 12 bases between the two ends. Partial CDR3 DNA: TGTGCCAGCTCACCACGGCACAGGGAAGCTGGAAACACC. Translated: CASSPRHREAGNT. The full CDR3 protein is CASSPRHREAGNTIYF.

This clone has at least ten counts. The read falls 3 residues short of the CDR3 end, and the missing part is taken from the germline J gene. The chain recombines TRBV7-2 with TRBJ2-7; 10 nucleotides line up with TRBD1. Germline V gives CDR1 SGHTA, CDR2 FQGNSA. The CDR3 consists of 15 residues. Germline trimming cut 5 bases from V and 2 bases from J; bases unmatched to any gene: 6. The CDR3 region is CASSPPGQGTYEQYF. The sequenced part of the CDR3 DNA is TGTGCCAGCAGCCCTCCGGGACAGGGGACCTACGAG.

The sample holds many counts of this clone. Sequencing ends 3 residues short of the CDR3 end; the germline J gene provides the rest. The rearrangement uses TRBV20-1 and TRBJ2-1, with 8 bases identical to TRBD1. Trimming took 3 bases from V and 8 from J; bases not matched to a gene: 9. From germline, CDR1 is DFQATT and CDR2 SNEGSKA (reference sequence). The CDR3 spans 14 residues. CDR3 loop: CSASRGQVVDEQFF. The CDR3 bases that were read are TGCAGTGCTAGTCGGGGACAGGTCGTCGATGAG.

Many counts were recorded for this clone. Read sequence stops 3 residues before the CDR3 end, and the germline J gene provides the missing end. The chain carries TRBV19 and TRBJ2-4; tentative D call: TRBD1 (6 bases). CDR3 length: 16 residues. Germline loops: CDR1 LNHDA, CDR2 SQIVND (reference sequence). V was shortened by 1 base and J by 0 bases, with 10 bases between the two germline ends. CDR3 DNA (partial): TGTGCCAGTAGTATAGGAGGCAGGGGAGCCAAAAACATT. It specifies CASSIGGRGAKNI. The full CDR3 reads CASSIGGRGAKNIQYF.

This clone was observed at least ten times. The observed sequence ends 3 residues before the CDR3 terminus, with the missing tail filled in from the germline J gene. The V and J genes are TRBV5-4 and TRBJ2-7, with D perhaps being TRBD1 or TRBD2 (5 bases each). The V gene lost 3 bases and the J gene lost 6 bases, with 13 bases spanning the gap. CDR1 SGHNT and CDR2 YYREEE come from the germline V gene (reference sequence). The CDR3 has 13 amino acids. The CDR3 here is CASSSMAGSEQYF. CDR3 DNA (partial): TGTGCCAGCAGCTCCATGGCAGGGAGCGAG.